One and the same sample provided the 31 T cell receptor beta chains below, sequenced in a study of T cell responses to AZD1222 COVID-19 vaccine (dated by TCRdb to the early 2020s). The sample's time point label, in plain terms: baseline before first vaccination. Libraries were prepared through the immunoSEQ multiplex PCR assay. The source is immuneACCESS, and TCRdb retained only in-frame sequences with V and J called. Part of the clones is not carried over; for the studies checked, unresolved V genes explain less than half of this, and the remainder is unexplained. This sample gives roughly 150,000 clones in total; around 92% of them show up just once. 1.3% to 1.5% of the sample rests with the top ten. The sample here was peripheral blood, taken on day 0 of AZD1222 vaccination. The receptors come from an adult in good health.

The chain joins TRBV6-5 to TRBJ1-2; no firm D call. CDR3 length: 14 amino acids. The germline V gene encodes CDR1 MNHEY and CDR2 SVGAGI. V lost 6 bases and J 8 bases, leaving 19 bases between the germline ends. In DNA, the CDR3 is TGTGCCAGCAGGACAAATGACCTGAGGAGAGGCTACACCTTC. This gives the protein CASRTNDLRRGYTF.

This sequence joins TRBV12-3 or TRBV12-4 and TRBJ1-1; the match to TRBD1 covers 8 bases. V was pared by 6 bases and J by 5 bases, with 5 bases of the junction left unmatched. This CDR3 comprises 13 residues. The CDR3 sequence: CASSRDRRTEAFF. CDR3 coding DNA: TGTGCCAGCAGCCGGGACAGGAGAACTGAAGCTTTCTTT.

In this sample, this clone turned up a few times. The chain uses TRBV18 and TRBJ1-1, with D possibly matching TRBD1 (5 bases). Germline loops: CDR1 KGHSH, CDR2 LQKENI. Trimming left V 2 bases short and J 0 bases short, with 16 bases between. The CDR3 sequence is 17 residues long. The CDR3 DNA is TGTGCCAGCTCACCAGGGGGGTTCAGGGAATTGAACACTGAAGCTTTCTTT. It codes for CASSPGGFRELNTEAFF.

V gene TRBV6-5 combines with J gene TRBJ2-5; D is ambiguous. This CDR3 contains 12 residues. Germline V lookup: CDR1 MNHEY, CDR2 SVGAGI. The V end was cut by 0 bases, the J end by 5 bases, with 4 bases between. CDR3 sequence reads: CASSYSYETQYF. The CDR3 DNA sequence: TGTGCCAGCAGTTACTCATATGAGACCCAGTACTTC.

The gene calls are TRBV19 and TRBJ2-5, with 7 positions matching TRBD1. Trimming took 3 bases from V and 4 from J; bases not matched to a gene: 2. The germline V gene encodes CDR1 LNHDA and CDR2 SQIVND (reference sequence). This CDR3 has 13 residues. The CDR3 protein is CASSMNRGETQYF. DNA for the CDR3: TGTGCCAGTAGTATGAACAGGGGAGAGACCCAGTACTTC. Using reference TRBV19 and TRBJ2-5 for the parts outside the CDR3, the full variable domain is DGGITQSPKYLFRKEGQNVTLSCEQNLNHDAMYWYRQDPGQGLRLIYYSQIVNDFQKGDIAEGYSVSREKKESFPLTVTSAQKNPTAFYLCASSMNRGETQYFGPGTRLLVL.

The chain couples TRBV5-1 to TRBJ1-6, with 7 positions matching TRBD1. The CDR3 totals 13 residues. Unmatched junction bases numbered 1, after V lost 5 bases and J lost 5 bases. CDR1 SGHRS and CDR2 YFSETQ come from the germline V gene. In nucleotides, the CDR3 is TGCGCCAGCAGGGGACAGAATAATTCACCCCTCCACTTT. Protein product: CASRGQNNSPLHF.

This clone was detected a few times. The chain has TRBV6-5 and TRBJ1-5; D remains ambiguous. The CDR3 covers 14 residues. Germline CDR1 MNHEY, CDR2 SVGAGI. Trimming removed 0 bases from V and 4 bases from J, with 7 bases in between. The CDR3 loop is CASSYSRDNQPQHF. The DNA for the CDR3 is TGTGCCAGCAGTTACTCAAGGGATAATCAGCCCCAGCATTTT.

This clone was observed once. The chain couples TRBV6-5 to TRBJ1-5; D possibly corresponds to TRBD1 (5 bases). Trimming removed 8 bases at V and 3 bases at J, with 14 bases between. The CDR3 covers 14 residues. In germline, CDR1 is MNHEY, CDR2 SVGAGI. The CDR3 nucleotides read TGTGCCAGCGCCGCTCGGGGGTCCAATCAGCCCCAGCATTTT. Its translation: CASAARGSNQPQHF.

Only a few counts were recorded for this clone. The chain recombines TRBV5-1 with TRBJ1-5; the match to TRBD1 covers 9 bases. This CDR3 has 15 amino acids. CDR1 is SGHRS, CDR2 YFSETQ, per germline. After removal of 4 bases from V and 6 bases from J, the junction contained 8 bases not matched to a gene. CDR3: CASSGTGGLGQPQHF. The DNA for the CDR3 is TGCGCCAGCAGCGGAACAGGGGGCCTGGGTCAGCCCCAGCATTTT.

The chain uses TRBV5-1 and TRBJ2-1, with TRBD1 matching 7 bases. Germline CDR1 is SGHRS and CDR2 is YFSETQ. The V segment lost 6 bases and the J segment 4 bases; nucleotides outside the gene matches: 7. The CDR3 spans 14 residues. CDR3 DNA sequence: TGCGCCAGCACCGGGGACAGACTATACAATGAGCAGTTCTTC. Its translation is CASTGDRLYNEQFF.

As DNA, the CDR3 is TGTGCCAGCAGCAACCGGGACAGGGGACTGGCAACTAATGAAAAACTGTTTTTT. This gives the protein CASSNRDRGLATNEKLFF. The chain joins TRBV21-1 to TRBJ1-4; the table's D gene call, TRBD1, was not cross checked with the DNA. TRBV21-1 is reported as a pseudogene. The CDR3 totals 18 residues.

The V and J genes are TRBV10-3 and TRBJ2-7; TRBD1 matches at 7 bases. V trimming: 0 bases; J trimming: 5 bases; junction bases outside the gene matches: 4. CDR3 length equals 14 residues. Germline assignment: CDR1 ENHRY and CDR2 SYGVKD. CDR3 protein: CAISESRQGHEQYF. The CDR3 nucleotides read TGTGCCATCAGTGAGTCGCGACAGGGCCACGAGCAGTACTTC.

The rearrangement joins TRBV5-4 to TRBJ2-7; maybe TRBD2 (6 bases). CDR3 length: 16 residues. Germline V gene sequence: CDR1 SGHNT, CDR2 YYREEE (reference sequence). V was cut by 4 bases and J by 2 bases, with 19 bases left in between. The CDR3 spells CASSVAPGLATYEQYF. For the CDR3, the DNA is TGTGCCAGCAGCGTGGCCCCGGGACTCGCTACCTACGAGCAGTACTTC.

The rearrangement links TRBV5-1 to TRBJ2-7, with 7 bases fitting TRBD2. Trimming at V came to 5 bases and at J to 7 bases, leaving 6 bases not matched to a gene. Germline CDR1 and CDR2: SGHRS and YFSETQ. The CDR3 has 12 residues. The CDR3 DNA sequence: TGCGCCAGCAGGGGAGGGAGGGGTGAGCAGTACTTC. It specifies CASRGGRGEQYF.

This sequence joins TRBV9 and TRBJ1-1; no definite D call. This CDR3 contains 15 residues. The V gene lost 3 bases and the J gene lost 6 bases, with 18 bases spanning the gap. Germline lookup yields CDR1 SGDLS and CDR2 YYNGEE. The CDR3: CASSGNSEAGAEAFF. The CDR3 DNA sequence: TGTGCCAGCAGCGGAAACAGTGAAGCCGGGGCTGAAGCTTTCTTT.

This chain joins TRBV19 and TRBJ2-1; no firm D call. CDR1 LNHDA and CDR2 SQIVND come from the germline V gene (reference sequence). CDR3 length equals 12 residues. The germline V and J ends were trimmed by 2 bases and 8 bases, with 7 bases remaining between them. The CDR3 nucleotides are TGTGCCAGTAGTATATCCAGGCATGAGCAGTTCTTC. Translation: CASSISRHEQFF.

The rearrangement uses TRBV2 and TRBJ1-1, with D maybe TRBD1 (5 bases). Germline V gene lookup returns CDR1 SNHLY and CDR2 FYNNEI. Trimming took off 4 bases at V and 0 bases at J, with 15 bases between the two ends. CDR3 length: 16 residues. CDR3 bases: TGTGCCAGCAGTGGCAGGGAATGGGTGCTGAACACTGAAGCTTTCTTT. Translation: CASSGREWVLNTEAFF.

The gene calls are TRBV21-1 and TRBJ1-2; the table's D call of TRBD1 was not tested on the DNA. TRBV21-1 is assigned pseudogene status. This CDR3 is built from 15 residues. CDR3 in amino acids: CASPSRQGANYGYTF. CDR3 DNA: TGTGCCAGCCCGTCCCGACAGGGGGCAAACTATGGCTACACCTTC.

The chain has TRBV7-9 and TRBJ1-1, with 10 positions matching TRBD1. The CDR3 has 14 amino acids. Germline V lookup: CDR1 SEHNR, CDR2 FQNEAQ (reference sequence). Losses at the gene ends were 5 bases for V and 6 bases for J; bases not matched to a gene: 6. CDR3 sequence (DNA): TGTGCCAGCAGCCCGGGACAGGGGAGGGCTGAAGCTTTCTTT. This translates into CASSPGQGRAEAFF.

The chain has TRBV9 and TRBJ2-2; TRBD1 aligns across 8 bases. Trimming cost V 3 bases and J 4 bases; bases outside gene matches: 8. The CDR3 consists of 16 residues. Germline V gene lookup returns CDR1 SGDLS and CDR2 YYNGEE. This chain's CDR3 is CASSASGGLATGELFF. As DNA, the CDR3 is TGTGCCAGCAGCGCCTCAGGGGGCCTGGCCACCGGGGAGCTGTTTTTT.

V and J are TRBV18 and TRBJ1-2, with no clear D. The germline V and J ends were trimmed by 3 bases and 7 bases, with 21 bases remaining between them. CDR1 is KGHSH, CDR2 LQKENI, per germline. The CDR3 runs 16 residues. The CDR3 DNA follows: TGTGCCAGCTCACCCGGTACGACGGGGAAGGGCGCTGGCTACACCTTC. Translation: CASSPGTTGKGAGYTF. The full variable domain, rest sourced from reference TRBV18 and TRBJ1-2, is NAGVMQNPRHLVRRRGQEARLRCSPMKGHSHVYWYRQLPEEGLKFMVYLQKENIIDESGMPKERFSAEFPKEGPSILRIQQVVRGDSAAYFCASSPGTTGKGAGYTFGSGTRLTVV.

V is TRBV29-1 and J is TRBJ1-1; tentatively, D is TRBD1 (6 bases). There are 11 residues in the CDR3. Deletions cut 6 bases from V and 3 bases from J, with 8 bases between. CDR1 and CDR2 (germline): SQVTM, ANQGSEA. The CDR3 spells CSVQGHTEAFF. CDR3 nucleotide sequence: TGCAGCGTACAGGGTCACACTGAAGCTTTCTTT. The entire variable domain, with the rest obtained from reference TRBV29-1 and TRBJ1-1, is as follows: SAVISQKPSRDICQRGTSLTIQCQVDSQVTMMFWYRQQPGQSLTLIATANQGSEATYESGFVIDKFPISRPNLTFSTLTVSNMSPEDSSIYLCSVQGHTEAFFGQGTRLTVV.

The chain uses TRBV23-1 and TRBJ1-2; 7 nucleotides match TRBD1. TRBV23-1 is assigned to the ORF class and has an uncertain function. Losses at the gene ends were 0 bases for V and 8 bases for J; bases not matched to a gene: 18. There are 18 residues in the CDR3. CDR3 nucleotides: TGCGCCAGCAGTCAATCTCCCGTCCGTTGTAAGACAGGGCTCGGCTACACCTTC. Encoded protein: CASSQSPVRCKTGLGYTF.

V is TRBV5-8 and J is TRBJ2-5, with TRBD1 as a possible D gene (6 bases). CDR1 is SGHTS and CDR2 is YDEGEE in the germline V gene. V was pared by 2 bases and J by 3 bases, with 14 bases between. The CDR3 spans 15 residues. CDR3 nucleotides: TGTGCCAGCAGCTTCGATCGGGACACAGAAGAGACCCAGTACTTC. Translating gives CASSFDRDTEETQYF.

The chain combines TRBV3-1 (or the pseudogene TRBV3-2) with TRBJ2-2, with a tentative D call TRBD1 (5 bases). V gave up 6 bases and J gave up 2 bases, with 13 bases separating them. Germline CDR1 is LGHDT and CDR2 is YNNKEL (reference sequence). The CDR3 totals 15 residues. The CDR3 spells CASSHWGANTGELFF. CDR3 nucleotides: TGTGCCAGCAGTCATTGGGGCGCCAACACCGGGGAGCTGTTTTTT.

This chain joins TRBV9 and TRBJ1-4, with D perhaps matching TRBD1 (6 bases). V lost 0 bases and J lost 4, with 10 bases in between. CDR1 is SGDLS, CDR2 YYNGEE, per germline. The CDR3 contains 15 residues. This CDR3 reads CASSVAGASNEKLFF. The CDR3 DNA reads TGTGCCAGCAGCGTAGCGGGGGCAAGTAATGAAAAACTGTTTTTT.

The rearrangement joins TRBV7-2 to TRBJ1-2; D not resolved. Trimming removed 3 bases at V and 8 bases at J, with 16 bases between. Germline V gene lookup returns CDR1 SGHTA and CDR2 FQGNSA. The CDR3 covers 14 residues. The CDR3 protein is CASSLRAVGGGYTF. The CDR3 DNA follows: TGTGCCAGCAGCTTGAGAGCAGTGGGAGGGGGCTACACCTTC.

This chain links TRBV4-3 with TRBJ2-3, with a weak D call TRBD2 (5 bases). From germline, CDR1 is LGHNA and CDR2 YSLEER. V was pared by 1 base and J by 0 bases, with 11 bases between. The CDR3 is 16 residues long. In nucleotides, the CDR3 is TGCGCCAGCAGCCAAGTGCTAGCTGGCAGCACAGATACGCAGTATTTT. Its protein is CASSQVLAGSTDTQYF.

J is TRBJ2-7 and V is TRBV7-6; D is undetermined. The CDR3 totals 11 residues. V gave up 1 base and J gave up 7 bases, with 5 bases separating them. The germline V gene encodes CDR1 SGHVS and CDR2 FNYEAQ. The DNA of the CDR3 is TGTGCCAGCAGCTTAGGGGCTGAGCAGTACTTC. The encoded protein is CASSLGAEQYF.

The genes are TRBV7-2 and TRBJ2-1; D may be TRBD2 (7 bases). The V end was cut by 8 bases, the J end by 2 bases, with 22 bases between. CDR1 is SGHTA, CDR2 FQGNSA, per germline. CDR3 length equals 17 residues. CDR3 sequence: CASPDPAGGHPYNEQFF. In DNA, the CDR3 is TGTGCCAGCCCCGACCCGGCCGGGGGGCACCCCTACAATGAGCAGTTCTTC.

The V and J genes are TRBV30 and TRBJ1-1; TRBD1 is a possible D gene (6 bases). CDR1 and CDR2 from the germline V gene are GTSNPN and SVGIG (reference sequence). With 3 bases removed from V and 5 bases from J, the gap between germline ends came to 13 bases. The CDR3 covers 13 residues. The CDR3 bases are TGTGCCTGGAGCAGGGGAGGGGGGACTGAAGCTTTCTTT. It yields the protein CAWSRGGGTEAFF. Based on the CDR3 plus reference TRBV30 and TRBJ1-1, the full variable domain is SQTIHQWPATLVQPVGSPLSLECTVEGTSNPNLYWYRQAAGRGLQLLFYSVGIGQISSEVPQNLSASRPQDRQFILSSKKLLLSDSGFYLCAWSRGGGTEAFFGQGTRLTVV.